The 21 T cell receptor beta chains given below trace back to one sample, sequenced in a study of blood T cell repertoires in COVID-19. The data were produced by immunoSEQ multiplex PCR, yet TCRdb's version contains in-frame clones alone and is incomplete. Of tens of thousands of clones in the sample, more than 85% are singletons; the top ten hold roughly 2.3%. The sequenced sample was peripheral blood. These TCRs come from a human donor with active COVID-19. The donor label of this sample is uncertain.

The chain has TRBV21-1 and TRBJ1-4; the tabulated D call, TRBD1, remains unverified against the DNA. TRBV21-1 is annotated as a pseudogene. This CDR3 has 15 amino acids. Here the CDR3 DNA reads TGTGCCAGCAGCACCAACGACAGGGGAGGTGAAAAACTGTTTTTT. Translating it yields CASSTNDRGGEKLFF.

The sample holds one count of this clone. The chain recombines TRBV11-2 with TRBJ1-6; maybe TRBD1 (6 bases). There are 14 residues in the CDR3. CDR1 is SGHAT and CDR2 is FQNNGV in the germline V gene. V was trimmed by 5 bases and J by 6 bases, leaving 11 bases between them. CDR3 region: CASSLYRANSPLHF. The DNA of the CDR3 is TGTGCCAGCAGCCTTTACAGGGCTAATTCACCCCTCCACTTT.

The chain uses TRBV5-1 and TRBJ1-3; perhaps TRBD1 as D (6 bases). This CDR3 is built from 16 residues. The V gene's germline CDR1 is SGHRS and CDR2 YFSETQ. V was shortened by 4 bases and J by 3 bases, with 17 bases between the two germline ends. The CDR3 sequence is CASSPTAPGVGNTIYF. In nucleotides, the CDR3 is TGCGCCAGCAGCCCAACAGCCCCAGGGGTTGGAAACACCATATATTTT.

The chain combines TRBV5-1 with TRBJ1-1; D call uncertain. Germline V CDR1 and CDR2: SGHRS, YFSETQ. The V end was cut by 4 bases, the J end by 1 base, with 17 bases between. The CDR3 consists of 16 residues. CDR3 protein: CASSPEGMGTNTEAFF. For the CDR3, the DNA is TGCGCCAGCAGCCCGGAGGGTATGGGAACGAACACTGAAGCTTTCTTT. Looking up the rest from reference TRBV5-1 and TRBJ1-1 gives the full variable domain: KAGVTQTPRYLIKTRGQQVTLSCSPISGHRSVSWYQQTPGQGLQFLFEYFSETQRNKGNFPGRFSGRQFSNSRSEMNVSTLELGDSALYLCASSPEGMGTNTEAFFGQGTRLTVV.

This chain links TRBV7-2 with TRBJ2-7, with 9 bases aligning to TRBD2. The CDR3 is 17 amino acids. Germline CDR1 and CDR2: SGHTA and FQGNSA. With V trimmed by 4 bases and J by 1 base, 11 bases remained unmatched. CDR3 residues: CASSWGFGGGVSYEQYF. CDR3 nucleotides: TGTGCCAGCAGCTGGGGTTTTGGCGGGGGGGTATCCTACGAGCAGTACTTC.

V gene TRBV7-8 combines with J gene TRBJ1-3, with 9 bases aligning to TRBD1. The CDR3 sequence is 16 residues long. The ends lost 4 bases at V and 1 base at J; junction bases unmatched: 5. Per the germline V gene, CDR1 is SGHVS and CDR2 is FQNEAQ. CDR3 nucleotides: TGTGCCAGCAGCTACAGGACAGGGGCATCTGGAAACACCATATATTTT. Amino acids: CASSYRTGASGNTIYF.

This rearrangement joins TRBV5-4 to TRBJ1-2; 7 nucleotides align to TRBD1. Germline lookup yields CDR1 SGHNT and CDR2 YYREEE (reference sequence). There are 14 residues in the CDR3. V trimming: 0 bases; J trimming: 5 bases; junction bases outside the gene matches: 4. The CDR3 DNA reads TGTGCCAGCAGCTTGGGACAGGGAGTTTATGGCTACACCTTC. Translation: CASSLGQGVYGYTF. Full variable domain (outside the CDR3, taken from reference TRBV5-4 and TRBJ1-2): ETGVTQSPTHLIKTRGQQVTLRCSSQSGHNTVSWYQQALGQGPQFIFQYYREEENGRGNFPPRFSGLQFPNYSSELNVNALELDDSALYLCASSLGQGVYGYTFGSGTRLTVV.

This clone came up a few times. This chain joins TRBV2 and TRBJ2-2, with unresolved D. Germline CDR1 reads SNHLY; CDR2 reads FYNNEI. The CDR3 is 14 residues long. Trimming took 6 bases from V and 4 from J, leaving 12 bases between them. This chain's CDR3 is CASRIISGTGELFF. The CDR3 nucleotides are TGTGCCAGCAGGATAATATCAGGCACCGGGGAGCTGTTTTTT.

This clone has only one observation. V is TRBV5-1 and J is TRBJ2-1; TRBD1 might be the D (6 bases). The CDR3 has 14 residues. Germline CDR1 SGHRS, CDR2 YFSETQ. The ends were cut back, 2 bases at V and 5 bases at J, with 11 bases in the middle. DNA of the CDR3: TGCGCCAGCAGCTTTGGGACAACTAACAATGAGCAGTTCTTC. It specifies CASSFGTTNNEQFF.

The rearrangement joins TRBV2 to TRBJ2-7; 9 bases map to TRBD1. Trimming took 6 bases from V and 6 from J; bases not matched to a gene: 21. This CDR3 is built from 18 residues. Germline V lookup: CDR1 SNHLY, CDR2 FYNNEI. DNA of the CDR3: TGTGCCAGCAGACCTTCAACGGGACAGGGACACGCGGGATCCGAGCAGTACTTC. This translates into CASRPSTGQGHAGSEQYF.

The chain uses TRBV7-2 and TRBJ2-7, with a possible D match to TRBD1 (5 bases). Per germline, CDR1 SGHTA and CDR2 FQGNSA. The CDR3 covers 14 residues. The V end was cut by 4 bases, the J end by 3 bases, with 13 bases between. The CDR3 protein is CASSYPDRIYEQYF. CDR3 in DNA: TGTGCCAGCAGCTATCCCGACAGAATCTACGAGCAGTACTTC.

J is TRBJ2-3 and V is TRBV5-1; 8 bases line up with TRBD2. V lost 4 bases to trimming and J lost 3 bases; unmatched junction nucleotides: 4. Germline V lookup: CDR1 SGHRS, CDR2 YFSETQ. The CDR3 is 14 residues long. The CDR3 nucleotides are TGCGCCAGCAGCCGGGGGGGCGGTACAGATACGCAGTATTTT. Translating it yields CASSRGGGTDTQYF.

The V and J genes are TRBV12-1 and TRBJ1-2; the tabulated D call, TRBD1, remains unverified against the DNA. TRBV12-1 is a pseudogene locus. The CDR3 consists of 18 residues. The CDR3 DNA sequence: TGTGCCAGCAGCGGGGGGGACAGGGGGTTCCCGCTTCACTATGGCTACACCTTC. Translated, it gives CASSGGDRGFPLHYGYTF.

This clone was seen just once. This sequence joins TRBV19 and TRBJ2-7; TRBD1 aligns across 11 bases. The CDR3 totals 13 residues. CDR1 is LNHDA and CDR2 is SQIVND in the germline V gene (reference sequence). J was trimmed by 3 bases and V by 8 bases; bases with no gene match: 3. CDR3 in DNA: TGTGCCAGTGGGACAGGGGGTCTCTACGAGCAGTACTTC. Translation: CASGTGGLYEQYF. The variable domain in full, completed from reference TRBV19 and TRBJ2-7, reads DGGITQSPKYLFRKEGQNVTLSCEQNLNHDAMYWYRQDPGQGLRLIYYSQIVNDFQKGDIAEGYSVSREKKESFPLTVTSAQKNPTAFYLCASGTGGLYEQYFGPGTRLTVT.

The rearrangement joins TRBV7-9 to TRBJ1-1; D is possibly TRBD1 (5 bases). The germline CDR1 and CDR2 sequences are SEHNR and FQNEAQ (reference sequence). This CDR3 has 15 amino acids. Trimming took off 0 bases at V and 1 base at J, with 9 bases between the two ends. The CDR3 sequence is CASSLAQGSNTEAFF. CDR3 nucleotides: TGTGCCAGCAGCTTAGCGCAGGGATCGAACACTGAAGCTTTCTTT.

This clone was detected once. The chain employs TRBV5-1 and TRBJ2-1; D might be TRBD1 (5 bases). V lost 0 bases to trimming and J lost 2 bases, with 18 bases between them. The CDR3 loop spans 18 amino acids. The V gene's germline CDR1 is SGHRS and CDR2 YFSETQ. The CDR3 is CASSLEGASRPTYNEQFF. The CDR3 DNA reads as TGCGCCAGCAGCTTGGAAGGGGCCAGCCGACCAACCTACAATGAGCAGTTCTTC.

The chain combines TRBV6-5 with TRBJ1-1; TRBD1 agrees at 8 bases. This CDR3 is built from 14 residues. Losses at the gene ends were 6 bases for V and 0 bases for J; bases not matched to a gene: 3. Germline CDR1 is MNHEY and CDR2 is SVGAGI. The CDR3: CASRNRGMNTEAFF. The CDR3 DNA is TGTGCCAGCAGGAACAGGGGGATGAACACTGAAGCTTTCTTT.

V usage is TRBV10-3 and J usage is TRBJ2-2, with TRBD1 matching 9 bases. The CDR3 is 18 residues long. V was clipped by 7 bases and J by 4 bases; unmatched bases: 16. Germline V lookup: CDR1 ENHRY, CDR2 SYGVKD. For the CDR3, the DNA is TGTGCCATCACTGCCAGGAGCCCCGGGACAGGGTCCACCGGGGAGCTGTTTTTT. It is translated as CAITARSPGTGSTGELFF.

This chain joins TRBV4-1 and TRBJ2-7, with D perhaps matching TRBD2 (6 bases). The CDR3 has 15 amino acids. Germline CDR1 is MGHRA and CDR2 is YSYEKL. V lost 1 base to trimming and J lost 2 bases, with 12 bases between them. The CDR3 loop reads CASSQVVLATYEQYF. As DNA, the CDR3 is TGCGCCAGCAGCCAAGTGGTACTAGCAACCTACGAGCAGTACTTC.

This chain links TRBV4-3 with TRBJ2-5; the D is unclear. Germline-derived CDR1 and CDR2 are LGHNA and YSLEER. Trimming cost V 0 bases and J 4 bases, with 6 bases left between them. The CDR3 contains 13 residues. CDR3 loop: CASSQEARETQYF. CDR3 bases: TGCGCCAGCAGCCAAGAGGCCCGAGAGACCCAGTACTTC.

The J gene is TRBJ1-2, the V gene TRBV6-5; 9 nucleotides align to TRBD1. This CDR3 is built from 15 residues. V was pared by 6 bases and J by 3 bases, with 8 bases of the junction left unmatched. Germline CDR1 is MNHEY and CDR2 is SVGAGI. CDR3 coding DNA: TGTGCCAGCAGCCGGGACAGGGTAGGGGACTATGGCTACACCTTC. Translation: CASSRDRVGDYGYTF.